This entry describes one TCR beta chain. Its antigen is not identified. Measured with immunoSEQ multiplex PCR; TCRdb has only the in-frame clones, and not every one. The top ten hold around 12% of the sample, which has 60,000 to 65,000 clones, roughly 87% seen once. The data originate from a study of OX40 agonist ivuxolimab in advanced cancers. About the study: In this cohort, patients received ivuxolimab, an agonistic anti-OX40 (CD134) antibody.

Per the germline V gene, CDR1 is LGHNA and CDR2 is YNFKEQ. This CDR3 comprises 16 residues. Between the trimmed V and J ends, which lost 4 bases and 1 base, there was a span of 14 bases. Findings and caveats of the study: Averaged across samples, CD8+ T cells carried more expanded clones than CD4+ did.

The J gene is TRBJ2-4, the V gene TRBV4-2; D call uncertain. Sequenced here: CD4+ or CD8+ T cells sorted from blood, sampled in a trial of the OX40 agonist ivuxolimab. This TCR derives from an adult with an advanced solid tumor such as melanoma, head and neck, liver or kidney cancer. CDR3 sequence reads: CASSPRAPDAKNIQYF. DNA for the CDR3: TGTGCCAGCAGCCCCCGGGCGCCGGACGCCAAAAACATTCAGTACTTC.